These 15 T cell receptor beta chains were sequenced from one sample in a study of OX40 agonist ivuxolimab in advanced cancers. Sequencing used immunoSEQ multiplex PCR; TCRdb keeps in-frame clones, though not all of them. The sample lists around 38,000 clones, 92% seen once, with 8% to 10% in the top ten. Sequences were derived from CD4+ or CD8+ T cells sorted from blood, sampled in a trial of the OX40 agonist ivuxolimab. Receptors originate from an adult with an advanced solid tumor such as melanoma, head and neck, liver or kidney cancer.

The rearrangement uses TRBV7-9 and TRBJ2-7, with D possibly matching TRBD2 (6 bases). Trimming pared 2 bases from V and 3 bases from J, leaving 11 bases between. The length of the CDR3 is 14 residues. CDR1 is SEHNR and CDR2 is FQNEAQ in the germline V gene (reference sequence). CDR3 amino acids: CASSLSRELYEQYF. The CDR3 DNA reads TGTGCCAGCAGCTTAAGCCGGGAGCTCTACGAGCAGTACTTC.

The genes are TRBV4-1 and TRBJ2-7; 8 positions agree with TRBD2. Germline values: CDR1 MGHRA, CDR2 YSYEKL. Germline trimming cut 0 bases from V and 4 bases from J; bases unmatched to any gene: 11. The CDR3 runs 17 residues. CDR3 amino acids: CASSQETEKRERYEQYF. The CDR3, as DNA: TGCGCCAGCAGCCAAGAGACGGAAAAGCGGGAGAGGTACGAGCAGTACTTC.

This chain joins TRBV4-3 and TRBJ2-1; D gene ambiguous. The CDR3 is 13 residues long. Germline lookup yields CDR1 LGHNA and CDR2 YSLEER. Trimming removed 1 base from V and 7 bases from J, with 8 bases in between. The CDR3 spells CASSQVGQNEQFF. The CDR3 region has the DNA TGCGCCAGCAGCCAAGTGGGTCAGAATGAGCAGTTCTTC.

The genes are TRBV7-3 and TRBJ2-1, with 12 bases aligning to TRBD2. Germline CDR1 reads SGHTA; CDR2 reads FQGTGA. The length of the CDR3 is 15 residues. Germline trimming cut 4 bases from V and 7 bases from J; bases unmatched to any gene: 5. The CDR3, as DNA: TGTGCCAGCAGCTCCCTAGCGGGAGGGCCGAATGAGCAGTTCTTC. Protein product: CASSSLAGGPNEQFF.

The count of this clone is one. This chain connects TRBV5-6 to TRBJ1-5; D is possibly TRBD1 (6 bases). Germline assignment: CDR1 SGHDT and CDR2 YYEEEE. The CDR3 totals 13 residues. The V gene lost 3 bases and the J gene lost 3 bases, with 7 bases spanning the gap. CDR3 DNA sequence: TGTGCCAGCAGCTGGGGGGCCAATCAGCCCCAGCATTTT. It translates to CASSWGANQPQHF.

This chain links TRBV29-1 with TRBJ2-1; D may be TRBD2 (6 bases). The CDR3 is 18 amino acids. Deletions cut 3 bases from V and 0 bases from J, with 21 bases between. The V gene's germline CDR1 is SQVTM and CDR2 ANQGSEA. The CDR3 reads CSVDGRMWDSYSYNEQFF. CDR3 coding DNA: TGCAGCGTTGATGGTCGGATGTGGGACTCCTACTCCTACAATGAGCAGTTCTTC.

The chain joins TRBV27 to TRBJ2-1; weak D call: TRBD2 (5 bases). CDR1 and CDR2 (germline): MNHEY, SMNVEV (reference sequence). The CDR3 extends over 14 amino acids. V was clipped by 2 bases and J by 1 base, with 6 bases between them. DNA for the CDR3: TGTGCCAGCAGTTTACGAGGGTCCTACAATGAGCAGTTCTTC. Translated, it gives CASSLRGSYNEQFF.

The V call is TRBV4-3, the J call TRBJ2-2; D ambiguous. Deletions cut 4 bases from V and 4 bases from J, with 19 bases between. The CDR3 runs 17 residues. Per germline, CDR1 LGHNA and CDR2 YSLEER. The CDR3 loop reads CASSPSTTYSGTGELFF. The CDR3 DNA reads TGCGCCAGCAGCCCCTCGACGACTTATTCAGGCACCGGGGAGCTGTTTTTT.

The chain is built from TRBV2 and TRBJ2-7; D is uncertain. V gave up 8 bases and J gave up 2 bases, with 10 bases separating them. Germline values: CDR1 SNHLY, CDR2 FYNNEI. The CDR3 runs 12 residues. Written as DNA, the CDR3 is TGTGCCAGCGGGCCAAACACCTACGAGCAGTACGTC. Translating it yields CASGPNTYEQYV.

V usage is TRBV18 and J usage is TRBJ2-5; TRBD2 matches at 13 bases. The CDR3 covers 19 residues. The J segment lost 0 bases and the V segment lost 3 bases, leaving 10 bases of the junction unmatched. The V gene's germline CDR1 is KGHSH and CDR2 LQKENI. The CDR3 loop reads CASSPPGLAGMMYQETQYF. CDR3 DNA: TGTGCCAGCTCACCTCCGGGACTAGCGGGGATGATGTACCAAGAGACCCAGTACTTC.

CDR3 DNA: TGTGCCAGCAGCAAAAAGGAAGGAGAGGGACACTCTGGAAACACCATATATTTT. It yields the protein CASSKKEGEGHSGNTIYF. The chain employs TRBV21-1 and TRBJ1-3; TRBD1, the table's D call, lacks a check against the DNA. TRBV21-1 is an annotated pseudogene. This CDR3 has 18 amino acids.

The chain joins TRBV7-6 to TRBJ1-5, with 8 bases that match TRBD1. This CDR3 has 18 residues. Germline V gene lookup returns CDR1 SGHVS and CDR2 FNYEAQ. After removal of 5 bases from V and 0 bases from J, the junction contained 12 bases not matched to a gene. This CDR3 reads CASSPDRGSRYSNQPQHF. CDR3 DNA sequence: TGTGCCAGCAGCCCCGACAGGGGCTCCCGATATAGCAATCAGCCCCAGCATTTT.

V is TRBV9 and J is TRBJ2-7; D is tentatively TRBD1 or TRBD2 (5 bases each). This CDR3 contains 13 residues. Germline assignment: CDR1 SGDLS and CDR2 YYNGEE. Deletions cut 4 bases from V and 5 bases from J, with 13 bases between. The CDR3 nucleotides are TGTGCCAGCAGCCCCACCGGGACCCACGAGCAGTACTTC. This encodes CASSPTGTHEQYF. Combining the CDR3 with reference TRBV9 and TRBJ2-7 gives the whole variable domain DSGVTQTPKHLITATGQRVTLRCSPRSGDLSVYWYQQSLDQGLQFLIQYYNGEERAKGNILERFSAQQFPDLHSELNLSSLELGDSALYFCASSPTGTHEQYFGPGTRLTVT.

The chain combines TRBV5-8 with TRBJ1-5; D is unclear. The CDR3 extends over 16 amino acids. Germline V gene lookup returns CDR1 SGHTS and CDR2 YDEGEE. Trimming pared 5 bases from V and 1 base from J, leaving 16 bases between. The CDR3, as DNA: TGTGCCAGCAGATCCTCCGGTCACGGCAGCAATCAGCCCCAGCATTTT. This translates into CASRSSGHGSNQPQHF.

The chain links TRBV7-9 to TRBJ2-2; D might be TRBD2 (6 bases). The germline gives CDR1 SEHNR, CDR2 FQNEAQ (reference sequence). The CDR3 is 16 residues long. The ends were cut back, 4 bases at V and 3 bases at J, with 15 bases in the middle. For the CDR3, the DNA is TGTGCCAGCAGCTCGGCCCCCTGGGGGGACACCGGGGAGCTGTTTTTT. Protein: CASSSAPWGDTGELFF.